One and the same sample provided the 31 T cell receptor beta chains below, sequenced in a study of blood T cell repertoires in COVID-19. Method: immunoSEQ multiplex PCR; TCRdb's copy keeps in-frame clones and lacks some. The table includes 220,000 or so clones, around 91% detected once. What was sequenced was PBMCs or T cells enriched from blood (not recorded which). The source is a man younger than 45 who had been exposed to COVID-19.

In its sample, this clone was seen a few times. V and J are TRBV2 and TRBJ2-7; 8 positions match TRBD1. CDR3 length: 17 amino acids. The J segment lost 5 bases and the V segment lost 1 base, leaving 13 bases of the junction unmatched. From germline, CDR1 is SNHLY and CDR2 FYNNEI. CDR3 residues: CASSEEGRGQRRHEQYF. In nucleotides, the CDR3 is TGTGCCAGCAGTGAAGAGGGCAGGGGGCAACGTCGGCACGAGCAGTACTTC.

This clone was observed a few times. This chain joins TRBV6-5 and TRBJ2-3; the D gene is possibly TRBD1 (6 bases). V was pared by 5 bases and J by 4 bases, with 16 bases between. From germline, CDR1 is MNHEY and CDR2 SVGAGI. The CDR3 totals 15 residues. The CDR3 DNA sequence: TGTGCCAGCAGTCACCGAAACAGGGTATCAGATACGCAGTATTTT. Protein product: CASSHRNRVSDTQYF.

The rearrangement links TRBV4-3 to TRBJ1-5, with a weak D call TRBD1 (6 bases). Trimming stripped 2 bases from V and 6 bases from J, with 14 bases between. Germline CDR1 reads LGHNA; CDR2 reads YSLEER. The length of the CDR3 is 15 residues. CDR3 bases: TGCGCCAGCAGCCAATCTTCTCAGGGGCTTCAGCCCCAGCATTTT. This gives the protein CASSQSSQGLQPQHF.

The rearrangement uses TRBV7-8 and TRBJ2-3, with TRBD1 matching 8 bases. V was pared by 6 bases and J by 2 bases, with 10 bases of the junction left unmatched. Germline CDR1 reads SGHVS; CDR2 reads FQNEAQ. There are 16 residues in the CDR3. CDR3 coding DNA: TGTGCCAGCAGTCCCGAGGGACAGGTAGTCACAGATACGCAGTATTTT. This translates into CASSPEGQVVTDTQYF. The variable domain in full, completed from reference TRBV7-8 and TRBJ2-3, reads GAGVSQSPRYKVAKRGQDVALRCDPISGHVSLFWYQQALGQGPEFLTYFQNEAQLDKSGLPSDRFFAERPEGSVSTLKIQRTQQEDSAVYLCASSPEGQVVTDTQYFGPGTRLTVL.

The chain's CDR3 is CASSLWGQVNTEAFF. The CDR3 DNA reads TGTGCCAGCAGCTTGTGGGGACAGGTAAACACTGAAGCTTTCTTT. V gene TRBV7-2 combines with J gene TRBJ1-1; 8 bases fit TRBD1. There are 15 residues in the CDR3. Trimming at V came to 3 bases and at J to 2 bases, leaving 5 bases not matched to a gene. The germline CDR1 and CDR2 sequences are SGHTA and FQGNSA. Drawing the rest from reference TRBV7-2 and TRBJ1-1, the complete variable domain is GAGVSQSPSNKVTEKGKDVELRCDPISGHTALYWYRQSLGQGLEFLIYFQGNSAPDKSGLPSDRFSAERTGGSVSTLTIQRTQQEDSAVYLCASSLWGQVNTEAFFGQGTRLTVV.

This clone was detected only once. The J gene is TRBJ1-6, the V gene TRBV6-4; maybe TRBD1 (6 bases). Trimming took off 6 bases at V and 6 bases at J, with 15 bases between the two ends. Per the germline V gene, CDR1 is MRHNA and CDR2 is SNTAGT. The CDR3 has 15 residues. The CDR3 nucleotides are TGTGCCAGCAGAGACCGGACAGAAAGTAATTCACCCCTCCACTTT. Its protein product is CASRDRTESNSPLHF.

The chain uses TRBV27 and TRBJ2-6; TRBD1 agrees at 9 bases. Germline-derived CDR1 and CDR2 are MNHEY and SMNVEV (reference sequence). V was clipped by 5 bases and J by 2 bases; unmatched bases: 1. The CDR3 totals 15 residues. CDR3: CASSRDRAGANVLTF. CDR3 sequence (DNA): TGTGCCAGCAGTCGGGACAGGGCTGGGGCCAACGTCCTGACTTTC.

The genes are TRBV7-3 and TRBJ2-2; 10 bases agree with TRBD2. Germline CDR1 SGHTA, CDR2 FQGTGA. J lost 1 base, V lost 8 bases, and 7 bases had no gene match. CDR3 length: 16 residues. The CDR3 DNA is TGTGCCAGCTCAATTAGCGGGGGGATGAACACCGGGGAGCTGTTTTTT. It codes for CASSISGGMNTGELFF. Variable domain in full (rest from reference TRBV7-3 and TRBJ2-2): GAGVSQTPSNKVTEKGKYVELRCDPISGHTALYWYRQSLGQGPEFLIYFQGTGAADDSGLPNDRFFAVRPEGSVSTLKIQRTERGDSAVYLCASSISGGMNTGELFFGEGSRLTVL.

The chain employs TRBV7-2 and TRBJ1-3; TRBD1 might be the D (5 bases). Trimming cost V 3 bases and J 0 bases, with 9 bases left between them. CDR3 length: 15 amino acids. Germline V lookup: CDR1 SGHTA, CDR2 FQGNSA. CDR3 nucleotides: TGTGCCAGCAGCTTCGGAGGGGCCTCTGGAAACACCATATATTTT. It translates to CASSFGGASGNTIYF.

This chain connects TRBV4-3 to TRBJ2-5, with D perhaps TRBD2 (5 bases). Per the germline V gene, CDR1 is LGHNA and CDR2 is YSLEER. Trimming stripped 0 bases from V and 5 bases from J, with 10 bases between. The length of the CDR3 is 14 residues. CDR3 DNA: TGCGCCAGCAGCCAAGACTGGGGAGCGGAGACCCAGTACTTC. Translated: CASSQDWGAETQYF.

The chain carries TRBV23-1 and TRBJ2-7; D may be TRBD2 (5 bases). TRBV23-1 is reported as an ORF; its role is uncertain. V lost 0 bases to trimming and J lost 7 bases, with 13 bases between them. CDR3 length: 14 amino acids. The CDR3 DNA follows: TGCGCCAGCAGTCAATCCGGGGTTTGTAGGGAGCAGTACTTC. It translates to CASSQSGVCREQYF.

This chain links TRBV3-1 (or the pseudogene TRBV3-2) with TRBJ2-5; TRBD1 matches at 10 bases. Germline V lookup: CDR1 LGHDT, CDR2 YNNKEL (reference sequence). CDR3 length: 16 residues. The V gene end was trimmed by 3 bases and the J gene end by 2 bases; junction bases not matched to a gene: 6. In DNA form, the CDR3 reads TGTGCCAGCAGCCACCCGGGACAGGGGTTTCAAGAGACCCAGTACTTC. Protein product: CASSHPGQGFQETQYF.

The V gene is TRBV4-3, the J gene TRBJ2-1; D is perhaps TRBD1 (7 bases). CDR3 length: 16 residues. Deletions cut 0 bases from V and 6 bases from J, with 15 bases between. Germline loops: CDR1 LGHNA, CDR2 YSLEER. CDR3 DNA: TGCGCCAGCAGCCAAGATCAGGGGGGCCGTTTCAATGAGCAGTTCTTC. Translated: CASSQDQGGRFNEQFF.

The V and J genes are TRBV29-1 and TRBJ1-2; unclear D gene. In germline, CDR1 is SQVTM, CDR2 ANQGSEA. The CDR3 spans 12 residues. The V end was cut by 3 bases, the J end by 2 bases, with 7 bases between. CDR3 nucleotide sequence: TGCAGCGTTGATGTTCTGAACTATGGCTACACCTTC. Residues: CSVDVLNYGYTF.

The chain couples TRBV5-6 to TRBJ1-2; the D gene is possibly TRBD1 (6 bases). This CDR3 spans 15 amino acids. CDR1 and CDR2 (germline): SGHDT, YYEEEE. The ends were cut back, 2 bases at V and 8 bases at J, with 19 bases in the middle. The CDR3 here is CASSFRDTTRSGYTF. The CDR3 DNA reads TGTGCCAGCAGCTTCCGGGACACCACCAGGAGCGGCTACACCTTC.

The sample holds one count of this clone. The rearrangement links TRBV24-1 to TRBJ2-3, with a possible D match to TRBD2 (5 bases). The V end lost 1 base, the J end lost 6 bases, and 13 bases lay between the germline ends. The CDR3 is 15 residues long. Germline CDR1 KGHDR, CDR2 SFDVKD. The CDR3 loop is CATSDFAGGGDTQYF. In nucleotides, the CDR3 is TGTGCCACCAGTGATTTTGCCGGAGGTGGGGATACGCAGTATTTT.

The rearrangement uses TRBV2 and TRBJ2-5; weak D call: TRBD2 (6 bases). V lost 8 bases and J 1 base, leaving 20 bases between the germline ends. The CDR3 extends over 16 amino acids. Germline V gene sequence: CDR1 SNHLY, CDR2 FYNNEI. The CDR3 region is CASQLSPLATQETQYF. The CDR3 DNA reads as TGTGCCAGCCAACTCTCTCCACTAGCTACCCAAGAGACCCAGTACTTC.

The rearrangement uses TRBV7-2 and TRBJ1-2, with D tentatively TRBD1 (5 bases). Germline V gene data show CDR1 as SGHTA and CDR2 as FQGNSA. This CDR3 contains 13 residues. The V end was cut by 3 bases, the J end by 2 bases, with 7 bases between. The DNA for the CDR3 is TGTGCCAGCAGCTTGGACACGAACTATGGCTACACCTTC. Amino acids: CASSLDTNYGYTF.

The sample holds one count of this clone. V usage is TRBV2 and J usage is TRBJ1-4, with D possibly matching TRBD1 (5 bases). CDR3 length equals 14 residues. V was trimmed by 4 bases and J by 3 bases, leaving 9 bases between them. CDR1 SNHLY and CDR2 FYNNEI come from the germline V gene. CDR3: CASSVGVPNEKLFF. The CDR3 DNA reads TGTGCCAGCAGTGTAGGGGTACCTAATGAAAAACTGTTTTTT. Combining the CDR3 with reference TRBV2 and TRBJ1-4 gives the whole variable domain EPEVTQTPSHQVTQMGQEVILRCVPISNHLYFYWYRQILGQKVEFLVSFYNNEISEKSEIFDDQFSVERPDGSNFTLKIRSTKLEDSAMYFCASSVGVPNEKLFFGSGTQLSVL.

The rearrangement uses TRBV7-9 and TRBJ2-1; weak D call: TRBD2 (6 bases). Germline CDR1 and CDR2: SEHNR and FQNEAQ (reference sequence). The CDR3 is 14 amino acids. V lost 5 bases and J lost 8, with 16 bases in between. CDR3 region: CASSQKAGQHEQFF. The CDR3 coding sequence is TGTGCCAGCAGCCAGAAAGCGGGTCAGCATGAGCAGTTCTTC.

The chain links TRBV7-3 to TRBJ2-1, with a weak D call TRBD2 (6 bases). Trimming removed 1 base from V and 0 bases from J, with 16 bases in between. The CDR3 is made up of 18 amino acids. Per germline, CDR1 SGHTA and CDR2 FQGTGA. The CDR3 DNA sequence: TGTGCCAGCAGCTTAAACCCCTGGGCGGGAAGCTCCTACAATGAGCAGTTCTTC. Translation gives CASSLNPWAGSSYNEQFF.

The V and J genes are TRBV6-5 and TRBJ2-3; D unresolved. This CDR3 contains 14 residues. Germline V gene lookup returns CDR1 MNHEY and CDR2 SVGAGI. Deletions cut 2 bases from V and 2 bases from J, with 8 bases between. The CDR3 protein is CASSYTETTDTQYF. CDR3 nucleotide sequence: TGTGCCAGCAGTTACACGGAGACCACAGATACGCAGTATTTT.

The chain has TRBV5-6 and TRBJ1-4, with 12 bases fitting TRBD1. V lost 4 bases and J lost 8; bases outside the gene matches: 9. The germline V gene has CDR1 SGHDT and CDR2 YYEEEE. The CDR3 has 16 residues. The DNA of the CDR3 is TGTGCCAGCAGCGGGATGGGACAGGGGGCCGAAGAAAAACTGTTTTTT. Translation gives CASSGMGQGAEEKLFF.

The genes are TRBV7-2 and TRBJ2-1, with 8 bases lining up with TRBD1. CDR1 and CDR2 from the germline V gene are SGHTA and FQGNSA. Trimming at V came to 6 bases and at J to 4 bases, leaving 14 bases not matched to a gene. The CDR3 covers 17 residues. This CDR3 reads CASSYRGNRGSYNEQFF. The DNA of the CDR3 is TGTGCCAGCAGTTACAGGGGGAACAGGGGGTCGTACAATGAGCAGTTCTTC.

The chain joins TRBV7-9 to TRBJ1-2; a weak D match, TRBD1 (6 bases). Trimming stripped 5 bases from V and 1 base from J, with 8 bases between. This CDR3 has 13 amino acids. Per germline, CDR1 SEHNR and CDR2 FQNEAQ (reference sequence). The CDR3 sequence: CASSPGHNYGYTF. CDR3 nucleotides: TGTGCCAGCAGCCCGGGACATAACTATGGCTACACCTTC.

The rearrangement joins TRBV21-1 to TRBJ1-6; the D call of TRBD1 is as the table states it, not checked on the DNA. TRBV21-1 is given as a pseudogene. This CDR3 is 14 amino acids long. The CDR3 sequence: CASTTTADNSPLHF. DNA for the CDR3: TGTGCCAGCACCACGACAGCAGATAATTCACCCCTCCACTTT.

The chain links TRBV6-5 to TRBJ2-7, with D maybe TRBD1 (6 bases). Germline V gives CDR1 MNHEY, CDR2 SVGAGI. The CDR3 sequence is 13 residues long. V shed 5 bases and J shed 3 bases, with 11 bases lying between them. CDR3 loop: CASSKETGYEQYF. The CDR3, as DNA: TGTGCCAGCAGTAAGGAGACAGGCTACGAGCAGTACTTC.

J is TRBJ2-7 and V is TRBV4-2, with TRBD2 identical over 10 bases. Trimming at V came to 0 bases and at J to 0 bases, leaving 8 bases not matched to a gene. Germline assignment: CDR1 LGHNA and CDR2 YNFKEQ. CDR3 size: 18 residues. This CDR3 is CASSQDRTLAGVSYEQYF. The CDR3 DNA sequence: TGTGCCAGCAGCCAAGATCGGACCCTAGCGGGGGTCTCCTACGAGCAGTACTTC.

The chain carries TRBV6-6 and TRBJ2-1; 11 nucleotides line up with TRBD2. The CDR3 sequence is 19 residues long. Germline CDR1 MNHNY, CDR2 SVGAGI (reference sequence). V lost 7 bases to trimming and J lost 7 bases; unmatched junction nucleotides: 21. For the CDR3, the DNA is TGTGCCAGCACCTACGGGTCCCCGGGACTAGCGGTGGGGAAGAATGAGCAGTTCTTC. It codes for CASTYGSPGLAVGKNEQFF.

This chain uses TRBV4-1 with TRBJ2-7; 7 bases fit TRBD2. The CDR3 is 15 residues long. The V gene end was trimmed by 1 base and the J gene end by 2 bases; junction bases not matched to a gene: 5. Germline CDR1 and CDR2: MGHRA and YSYEKL. CDR3 sequence (DNA): TGCGCCAGCAGCCAAGGCCAAGCGGGGACCTACGAGCAGTACTTC. The encoded protein is CASSQGQAGTYEQYF.

This clone was picked up one time. The gene calls are TRBV11-2 and TRBJ1-6; no firm D call. Trimming pared 5 bases from V and 0 bases from J, leaving 11 bases between. Germline CDR1 SGHAT, CDR2 FQNNGV. The length of the CDR3 is 16 residues. The CDR3 is CASSPEISSYNSPLHF. CDR3 coding DNA: TGTGCCAGCAGCCCTGAAATTAGCTCCTATAATTCACCCCTCCACTTT.